Listed below are T cell receptor beta chains from one sample, sequenced in a study of CD4+ T cells in melanoma. Assay used: immunoSEQ multiplex PCR; TCRdb lists only in-frame clones, some missing. The sample contains about 110,000 clones, over 80% of which appear only once. Sequencing was done on a sample of peripheral blood. These TCRs come from a human donor with melanoma. CDR3s include the opening cysteine and the closing phenylalanine or tryptophan. Each record gives: V gene, J gene, clone size, D gene, CDR3 protein, CDR3 DNA. A D gene is named only where the DNA matches it firmly. Only some rows state a clone size, as once, few, many or a class for expanded clones.

TRBV28,TRBJ2-5,.,TRBD2,CASRPTSGGGAETQYF,TGTGCCAGCAGACCGACTAGCGGAGGGGGGGCAGAGACCCAGTACTTC
TRBV29-1,TRBJ2-2,.,.,CSVDFQGLRTGELFF,TGCAGCGTTGATTTTCAGGGTCTACGGACCGGGGAGCTGTTTTTT
TRBV6-1,TRBJ2-7,.,.,CASSVQGVGYEQYF,TGTGCCAGCAGTGTACAGGGCGTCGGGTACGAGCAGTACTTC
TRBV21-1,TRBJ2-2,once,.,CASSKRTVAGDSHPGTGELFF,TGTGCCAGCAGCAAAAGAACGGTAGCGGGAGACTCCCATCCGGGCACCGGGGAGCTGTTTTTT
TRBV27,TRBJ2-3,.,TRBD2,CASSSLAGAGTDTQYF,TGTGCCAGCAGTTCCCTAGCGGGGGCGGGTACAGATACGCAGTATTTT
TRBV19,TRBJ2-5,.,TRBD1,CASSSDRGQETQYF,TGTGCCAGTAGTTCCGACAGGGGGCAAGAGACCCAGTACTTC
TRBV11-3,TRBJ2-3,.,.,CASSQRSGEPSTDTQYF,TGTGCCAGCAGCCAACGCTCGGGGGAACCTAGCACAGATACGCAGTATTTT
TRBV7-9,TRBJ2-7,.,TRBD2,CASSTSSGGREQYF,TGTGCCAGCAGCACGAGTAGCGGGGGGCGCGAGCAGTACTTC
TRBV7-8,TRBJ2-7,.,TRBD1,CASSLGQVYNEQYF,TGTGCCAGCAGCCTGGGACAGGTATACAACGAGCAGTACTTC
TRBV25-1,TRBJ1-6,.,.,CASSGSGDSPLHF,TGTGCCAGCAGTGGAAGTGGTGATTCACCCCTCCACTTT
TRBV27,TRBJ2-1,.,.,CASSFTHNEQFF,TGTGCCAGCAGTTTCACCCACAATGAGCAGTTCTTC
TRBV5-5,TRBJ1-5,.,.,CASSRGFNQPQHF,TGTGCCAGCAGCAGGGGCTTCAATCAGCCCCAGCATTTT
TRBV5-4,TRBJ1-3,.,TRBD1,CASSPQTGAGNTIYF,TGTGCCAGCAGCCCCCAGACAGGGGCTGGAAACACCATATATTTT
TRBV6-1,TRBJ2-7,.,.,CASSEGGQGGKYEQYF,TGTGCCAGCAGTGAAGGCGGGCAGGGAGGAAAGTACGAGCAGTACTTC
TRBV7-2,TRBJ1-2,.,TRBD1,CASGRQGLQYGYTF,TGTGCCAGCGGCCGACAGGGCCTTCAATATGGCTACACCTTC
TRBV27,TRBJ2-3,.,.,CASRTQGGTDTQYF,TGTGCCAGCAGGACCCAAGGGGGCACAGATACGCAGTATTTT
TRBV7-9,TRBJ1-2,.,.,CASSLAQATQGGYTF,TGTGCCAGCAGCTTAGCGCAAGCGACCCAGGGGGGCTACACCTTC
TRBV28,TRBJ2-6,.,.,CASRPSGANVLTF,TGTGCCAGCCGGCCTTCTGGGGCCAACGTCCTGACTTTC
TRBV29-1,TRBJ1-3,.,.,CSVVLGTGGNTIYF,TGCAGCGTTGTTTTGGGGACGGGTGGAAACACCATATATTTT
TRBV7-2,TRBJ1-5,.,.,CASSLDRGQPQHF,TGTGCCAGCAGCTTAGATAGGGGGCAGCCCCAGCATTTT
TRBV5-1,TRBJ2-3,.,TRBD2,CASSIFGTSEDTQYF,TGCGCCAGCAGCATCTTCGGGACTAGTGAAGATACGCAGTATTTT
TRBV6-5,TRBJ1-5,.,TRBD1,CASGLDRGNQPQHF,TGTGCCAGCGGGCTAGACAGGGGCAATCAGCCCCAGCATTTT
TRBV15,TRBJ2-5,.,.,CATSRTRQLGRETQYF,TGTGCCACCAGCAGAACCAGACAGTTGGGACGGGAGACCCAGTACTTC
TRBV28,TRBJ2-3,.,TRBD1,CASSLFAGGYTDTQYF,TGTGCCAGCAGTTTATTTGCAGGGGGCTATACAGATACGCAGTATTTT
TRBV7-9,TRBJ1-2,.,TRBD1,CASSLGKTGGYGYTF,TGTGCCAGCAGCTTAGGGAAGACAGGGGGCTATGGCTACACCTTC
TRBV13,TRBJ2-2,.,.,CASSLEDTGELFF,TGTGCCAGCAGCTTGGAGGACACCGGGGAGCTGTTTTTT
TRBV15,TRBJ1-4,.,.,CATSRGQLRNEKLFF,TGTGCCACCAGCAGAGGCCAGCTACGAAATGAAAAACTGTTTTTT
TRBV20-1,TRBJ2-5,.,.,CSASSQETQYF,TGCAGTGCTTCCTCCCAAGAGACCCAGTACTTC
TRBV15,TRBJ2-7,once,TRBD1,CATSRRDRSYEQYF,TGTGCCACCAGCAGACGGGACAGATCCTACGAGCAGTACTTC
TRBV5-3,TRBJ2-5,.,.,CARSTAGLDETQYF,TGTGCCAGAAGCACCGCAGGGTTGGACGAGACCCAGTACTTC
TRBV6-6,TRBJ1-5,.,.,CASSYRNQPQHF,TGTGCCAGCAGTTACCGGAATCAGCCCCAGCATTTT
TRBV5-6,TRBJ2-6,.,TRBD1,CASSFAGTGGYGANVLTF,TGTGCCAGCAGCTTTGCCGGGACAGGGGGCTATGGGGCCAACGTCCTGACTTTC
TRBV18,TRBJ1-2,.,TRBD1,CASSPLGQDYGYTF,TGTGCCAGCTCACCACTGGGACAGGACTATGGCTACACCTTC
TRBV5-5,TRBJ2-1,.,.,CASSSLGDEQFF,TGTGCCAGCAGCTCCCTAGGGGATGAGCAGTTCTTC
TRBV11-3,TRBJ1-5,.,.,CASSLGSQPQHF,TGTGCCAGCAGCTTAGGGTCCCAGCCCCAGCATTTT
TRBV9,TRBJ2-3,.,.,CASTSKTSRDTQYF,TGTGCCAGCACCTCTAAAACTAGCCGAGATACGCAGTATTTT
TRBV5-1,TRBJ2-5,.,TRBD2,CASSFRGTSGGIETQYF,TGCGCCAGCAGCTTTAGAGGGACTAGCGGGGGGATAGAGACCCAGTACTTC
TRBV28,TRBJ2-3,.,TRBD2,CATIRTSRGLGSDTQYF,TGTGCCACAATACGGACTAGCAGAGGCCTCGGCTCAGATACGCAGTATTTT
TRBV9,TRBJ2-1,.,.,CASSFGAEPLLGQFF,TGTGCCAGCAGTTTTGGAGCGGAGCCCCTCCTTGGGCAGTTCTTC
TRBV6-1,TRBJ2-1,.,.,CASSDLAPTYNEQFF,TGTGCCAGCAGTGATTTAGCGCCTACCTACAATGAGCAGTTCTTC
TRBV6-5,TRBJ2-3,.,.,CASEGWDTQYF,TGTGCCAGCGAAGGTTGGGATACGCAGTATTTT
TRBV28,TRBJ2-7,.,TRBD2,CASRLAGAYEQYF,TGTGCCAGCCGACTAGCGGGAGCCTACGAGCAGTACTTC
TRBV9,TRBJ2-3,.,.,CASTEDTQYF,TGTGCCAGCACCGAAGATACGCAGTATTTT
TRBV27,TRBJ1-1,.,TRBD1,CASSLLGTGGNTEAFF,TGTGCCAGCAGTTTATTAGGGACAGGGGGGAACACTGAAGCTTTCTTT
TRBV28,TRBJ1-1,.,TRBD1,CASSFPPGTGDTEAFF,TGTGCCAGCAGTTTCCCCCCCGGGACAGGGGACACTGAAGCTTTCTTT
TRBV10-3,TRBJ1-1,.,.,CAMRRALVGEAFF,TGTGCCATGAGACGGGCTCTCGTTGGTGAAGCTTTCTTT
TRBV19,TRBJ1-4,.,.,CASSIALREKLFF,TGTGCCAGTAGTATTGCCCTTCGGGAAAAACTGTTTTTT
TRBV27,TRBJ2-1,.,TRBD2,CASSPDVLAGGVSYNEQFF,TGTGCCAGCAGTCCGGACGTACTAGCGGGGGGCGTCTCCTACAATGAGCAGTTCTTC
TRBV25-1,TRBJ2-3,.,.,CASSDGGHPSTDTQYF,TGTGCCAGCAGTGATGGCGGACACCCTAGCACAGATACGCAGTATTTT
TRBV7-8,TRBJ1-3,.,.,CASSIRTAGNTIYF,TGTGCCAGCAGCATCCGGACAGCTGGAAACACCATATATTTT
TRBV11-2,TRBJ2-4,.,.,CASSLGSGRNIQYF,TGTGCCAGCAGCTTAGGGAGTGGGAGAAACATTCAGTACTTC
TRBV5-1,TRBJ2-2,.,.,CASSLGGPAGELFF,TGCGCCAGCAGCTTAGGGGGACCTGCCGGGGAGCTGTTTTTT
TRBV27,TRBJ2-7,.,TRBD2,CASRPTSGRAVGSYEQYF,TGTGCCAGCAGACCGACTAGCGGGAGGGCCGTAGGATCCTACGAGCAGTACTTC
TRBV7-9,TRBJ2-2,.,.,CASSLYSFRSTGELFF,TGTGCCAGCAGCTTATACTCCTTTAGGAGCACCGGGGAGCTGTTTTTT
TRBV4-2,TRBJ1-4,.,.,CASSQVKGSTNEKLFF,TGTGCCAGCAGCCAAGTAAAGGGATCAACTAATGAAAAACTGTTTTTT
TRBV7-7,TRBJ2-1,.,TRBD2,CASSLGLAGGNEQFF,TGTGCCAGCAGCTTAGGTCTAGCGGGGGGGAATGAGCAGTTCTTC
TRBV7-2,TRBJ2-3,.,TRBD2,CASSPGLDLRTDTQYF,TGTGCCAGCAGCCCAGGACTAGATCTCCGCACAGATACGCAGTATTTT
TRBV27,TRBJ2-1,.,.,CASHNRGGGYEQFF,TGTGCCAGCCACAACAGAGGGGGGGGCTATGAGCAGTTCTTC
TRBV7-9,TRBJ2-6,.,TRBD2,CASSTGTSGSLYGANVLTF,TGTGCCAGCAGCACAGGGACTAGCGGGAGTTTGTATGGGGCCAACGTCCTGACTTTC